A single sample is the source of the 2 T cell receptor beta chains below, sequenced in a study of cytomegalovirus exposure and HLA in healthy donors. The PCR made use of 60 Vbeta and 13 Jbeta primers. Libraries were prepared by immunoSEQ multiplex PCR; TCRdb keeps only in-frame clonotypes and omits some of them. The sample lists around 170,000 clones, around 80% occurring once. The sequenced material came from PBMCs. These receptors were taken from a male donor in good health and CMV-seronegative.

This rearrangement joins TRBV9 to TRBJ1-2, with 7 nucleotides matching TRBD1. J gave up 8 bases and V 0 bases, and 7 bases lay outside the gene matches. CDR3 size: 14 residues. The germline gives CDR1 SGDLS, CDR2 YYNGEE. CDR3 in DNA: TGTGCCAGCAGCGTAGATGACAGGGTTGACGGCTACACCTTC. Amino acids: CASSVDDRVDGYTF.

The chain combines TRBV29-1 with TRBJ1-2; 9 bases fit TRBD1. CDR1 is SQVTM, CDR2 ANQGSEA, per germline. The ends lost 6 bases at V and 7 bases at J; junction bases unmatched: 12. The CDR3 is 14 amino acids. The CDR3 region is CSVTLGQGMGGYTF. In nucleotides, the CDR3 is TGCAGCGTGACCTTAGGACAGGGGATGGGTGGCTACACCTTC.